Listed below are T cell receptor beta chains from one sample, sequenced in a study of CD8 T cells in ankylosing spondylitis. TCRdb ran MiXCR on the 5' RACE reads and lists one entry per CDR3 protein. This table has more than 200,000 distinct CDR3 sequences, about 24% appearing once. Sequencing was performed on blood, either unsorted or a sorted T cell fraction (not recorded which). Every receptor here comes from a male donor with ankylosing spondylitis or in good health (not recorded which). CDR3s include the opening cysteine and the closing phenylalanine or tryptophan. The D gene is left open where the match is weak. Clone size is not always given. Where it is, it says once, few, many or a class for expanded clones.

V gene	J gene	clone size	D gene	CDR3 protein	CDR3 DNA
TRBV20-1	TRBJ1-4	NA	TRBD1	CSARPIDRGEKLFF	TGCAGTGCTAGACCAATCGACAGGGGAGAAAAACTGTTTTTT
TRBV20-1	TRBJ2-5	many	TRBD1	CSAPRQGETQYF	TGCAGTGCTCCCCGACAGGGTGAGACCCAGTACTTC
TRBV2	TRBJ2-7	medium-sized	TRBD1	CASSGDRVRQYF	TGTGCCAGCAGTGGGGACAGGGTGAGGCAGTACTTC
TRBV20-1	TRBJ2-5	NA	NA	CSARGVDAFETQYF	TGCAGTGCTAGGGGGGTGGATGCTTTCGAGACCCAGTACTTC
TRBV20-1	TRBJ2-5	few	NA	CSAPTAIETQYF	TGCAGTGCCCCGACCGCGATTGAGACCCAGTACTTC
TRBV20-1	TRBJ2-3	NA	NA	CSARVLQRGTDTQYF	TGCAGTGCTAGGGTCCTCCAAAGGGGCACAGATACGCAGTATTTT
TRBV10-3	TRBJ1-2	NA	NA	CAISEGVQGYTF	TGTGCCATCAGTGAAGGGGTACAGGGCTACACCTTC
TRBV20-1	TRBJ1-2	NA	TRBD1	CSARTGQGLGYGYTF	TGCAGTGCTAGAACAGGACAGGGTCTGGGCTATGGCTACACCTTC
TRBV14	TRBJ2-7	NA	TRBD1	CASSQDGTGKREQYF	TGTGCCAGCAGCCAAGATGGGACAGGGAAACGCGAGCAGTACTTC
TRBV6-5	TRBJ2-1	few	TRBD2	CASSGGTSRQFF	TGTGCCAGCAGTGGAGGGACTAGCAGACAGTTCTTC
TRBV7-2	TRBJ2-5	few	NA	CASSLLSGETQYF	TGTGCCAGCAGCTTATTGTCCGGAGAGACCCAGTACTTC
TRBV20-1	TRBJ2-1	many	NA	CSARDLKKLSNEQFF	TGCAGTGCTAGAGATTTGAAAAAGCTAAGCAATGAGCAGTTCTTC
TRBV20-1	TRBJ2-2	NA	NA	CSARWGTTGELFF	TGCAGTGCTAGGTGGGGGACCACCGGGGAGCTGTTTTTT
TRBV9	TRBJ2-1	NA	TRBD1	CASSVAPTMRQGLNEQFF	TGTGCCAGCAGCGTAGCCCCTACAATGAGACAGGGTTTAAATGAGCAGTTCTTC
TRBV7-9	TRBJ1-6	many	NA	CASSLAWADSPLHF	TGTGCCAGCAGCTTAGCGTGGGCAGATTCACCCCTCCACTTT
TRBV6-1	TRBJ1-4	NA	NA	CANRPTNEKLFF	TGTGCCAACCGGCCGACTAATGAAAAACTGTTTTTT
TRBV20-1	TRBJ2-3	many	TRBD2	CSACTGTRRTDTQYF	TGCAGTGCTTGCACCGGGACTAGGCGGACAGATACGCAGTATTTT
TRBV20-1	TRBJ2-3	once	TRBD2	CSARQKLAGATTDTQYF	TGCAGTGCTAGACAAAAACTAGCGGGGGCGACCACAGATACGCAGTATTTT
TRBV10-3	TRBJ2-2	few	NA	CAISDRTGTGGNTGELFF	TGTGCCATCAGTGACCGGACAGGGACGGGAGGCAACACCGGGGAGCTGTTTTTT
TRBV6-1	TRBJ1-5	few	NA	CASIGRSNQPQHF	TGTGCCAGCATAGGTCGTAGCAATCAGCCCCAGCATTTT
TRBV5-1	TRBJ2-2	NA	NA	CASSRQGPGDTGELFF	TGCGCCAGCAGCCGACAAGGCCCGGGAGACACCGGGGAGCTGTTTTTT
TRBV18	TRBJ1-1	few	NA	CASSPIWGENTEAFF	TGTGCCAGCTCACCAATTTGGGGCGAGAACACTGAAGCTTTCTTT
TRBV12-3/TRBV12-4	TRBJ2-1	few	TRBD2	CASSLTSGGVGQFF	TGTGCCAGCAGTTTAACTAGCGGGGGAGTTGGGCAGTTCTTC
TRBV10-3	TRBJ2-3	NA	NA	CAISGGVTQYF	TGTGCCATCAGTGGAGGGGTTACGCAGTATTTT
TRBV20-1	TRBJ2-6	few	TRBD1	CSALQGGQGPSGANVLTF	TGCAGTGCCCTCCAAGGGGGACAGGGGCCATCTGGGGCCAACGTCCTGACTTTC
TRBV2	TRBJ2-2	few	NA	CASSPRWDTGELFF	TGTGCCAGCAGCCCCCGGTGGGACACCGGGGAGCTGTTTTTT
TRBV29-1	TRBJ2-7	NA	TRBD1	CSVGAGGRRNEQYF	TGCAGCGTTGGGGCAGGGGGAAGGAGGAACGAGCAGTACTTC
TRBV5-6	TRBJ2-3	many	TRBD2	CASSLVAGGYTDTQYF	TGTGCCAGCAGCTTGGTGGCGGGGGGGTACACAGATACGCAGTATTTT
TRBV20-1	TRBJ1-1	many	NA	CSATPDAGGEAFF	TGCAGTGCCACTCCGGACGCGGGCGGTGAAGCTTTCTTT
TRBV20-1	TRBJ2-5	many	NA	CSAGQMKTQYF	TGCAGTGCTGGGCAGATGAAGACCCAGTACTTC
TRBV29-1	TRBJ2-5	few	NA	CSVEEGQYPRETQYF	TGCAGCGTTGAAGAGGGGCAGTATCCTAGAGAGACCCAGTACTTC
TRBV6-5	TRBJ1-1	many	NA	CASSYSPRRAEAFF	TGTGCCAGCAGTTACTCTCCCCGACGCGCTGAAGCTTTCTTT
TRBV20-1	TRBJ2-5	many	TRBD2	CSATRTSGGAWETQYF	TGCAGTGCTACCCGGACTAGCGGGGGGGCATGGGAGACCCAGTACTTC
TRBV2	TRBJ2-5	NA	NA	CASWYEETQYF	TGTGCCAGCTGGTACGAAGAGACCCAGTACTTC
TRBV20-1	TRBJ2-2	few	TRBD2	CSARGGTRITGELFF	TGCAGTGCTAGAGGGGGGACTAGGATCACCGGGGAGCTGTTTTTT
TRBV20-1	TRBJ2-6	few	NA	CSASDSSSGANVLTF	TGCAGTGCTAGTGACTCGAGCTCTGGGGCCAACGTCCTGACTTTC
TRBV20-1	TRBJ2-1	few	NA	CSASADGFEQFF	TGCAGTGCTAGCGCCGATGGCTTTGAGCAGTTCTTC
TRBV20-1	TRBJ1-6	few	NA	CSAGGGNSPLHF	TGCAGTGCCGGGGGGGGTAATTCACCCCTCCACTTT
TRBV12-3/TRBV12-4	TRBJ2-7	NA	TRBD1	CASSLGDRLTAYEQYF	TGTGCCAGCAGTTTAGGGGACAGGCTAACAGCCTACGAGCAGTACTTC
TRBV10-3	TRBJ2-5	few	NA	CAISGTLRETQYF	TGTGCCATCAGTGGGACCCTTCGGGAGACCCAGTACTTC
TRBV11-2	TRBJ2-5	many	NA	CASSPSSGQETQYF	TGTGCCAGCAGCCCCTCGAGCGGGCAAGAGACCCAGTACTTC
TRBV20-1	TRBJ2-7	NA	NA	CSLRQGGGEQYF	TGCAGTTTAAGACAGGGAGGCGGGGAGCAGTACTTC
TRBV20-1	TRBJ2-1	NA	NA	CSAGRPRGINEQFF	TGCAGTGCCGGCAGACCAAGGGGAATCAATGAGCAGTTCTTC
TRBV20-1	TRBJ2-3	few	NA	CSFFSPAGSSTDTQYF	TGCAGTTTCTTCAGTCCGGCGGGGAGCAGCACAGATACGCAGTATTTT
TRBV20-1	TRBJ2-3	few	TRBD2	CSARAPGLAGGRNTDTQYF	TGCAGTGCTAGAGCTCCCGGACTAGCGGGGGGCCGGAACACAGATACGCAGTATTTT
TRBV12-3/TRBV12-4	TRBJ1-4	NA	NA	CASSQLVNEKLFF	TGTGCCAGCAGTCAGTTAGTTAATGAAAAACTGTTTTTT
TRBV20-1	TRBJ2-5	NA	NA	CSAREAAIQETQYF	TGCAGTGCTAGAGAGGCGGCGATCCAAGAGACCCAGTACTTC
TRBV20-1	TRBJ1-2	NA	NA	CSASEQGGYTF	TGCAGTGCTAGCGAACAGGGAGGCTACACCTTC
TRBV12-3/TRBV12-4	TRBJ2-2	NA	NA	CASRGAGELFF	TGTGCCAGCAGAGGGGCCGGGGAGCTGTTTTTT
TRBV10-2	TRBJ2-1	NA	TRBD1	CASSDLETGVYNEQFF	TGCGCCAGCAGTGATCTGGAGACAGGGGTCTACAATGAGCAGTTCTTC
TRBV20-1	TRBJ2-4	NA	TRBD2	CSARFGGAGKNIQYF	TGCAGTGCTAGGTTCGGGGGGGCCGGAAAAAACATTCAGTACTTC
TRBV5-1	TRBJ2-3	many	NA	CASSVGQGSGDTQYF	TGCGCCAGCTCGGTAGGGCAGGGGTCCGGAGATACGCAGTATTTT
TRBV6-1	TRBJ1-6	NA	TRBD1	CASSPRQGTNSPLHF	TGTGCCAGCAGTCCCCGACAGGGGACTAATTCACCCCTCCACTTT
TRBV20-1	TRBJ2-3	many	NA	CSATRALSTDTQYF	TGCAGTGCTACCCGGGCCCTCAGCACAGATACGCAGTATTTT